These 3 T cell receptor beta chains were sequenced from one sample in a study of spatial heterogeneity in lung cancer. No antigens are known for them. Time point noted: sample taken at primary tumor resection. Each CDR3 protein gets one entry after TCRdb re-called the 5' RACE reads with MiXCR. Here the sample spans approximately 12,000 distinct CDR3 sequences, 9.5% to 13% being singletons. Notes on the study in general: Tumor mutation count correlated with how many alpha and beta TCRs expanded intratumorally.

The specimen comprised lung tumor tissue, sampled at surgery. These receptors came from a female donor with early-stage non-small cell lung cancer.

This clonotype was seen repeatedly, ten times or more. The chain uses TRBV3-1 and TRBJ2-1; D uncertain. Trimming stripped 5 bases from V and 9 bases from J, with 17 bases between. The CDR3 extends over 14 amino acids. Germline values: CDR1 LGHDT, CDR2 YNNKEL (reference sequence). CDR3 region: CASSLPRVSGEQFF. CDR3 DNA: TGTGCCAGCAGCTTGCCCCGGGTATCAGGTGAGCAGTTCTTC.

This clonotype was seen at least ten times. The chain couples TRBV5-4 to TRBJ2-7; possible D gene TRBD1, 6 bases. The CDR3 runs 16 residues. Trimming stripped 0 bases from V and 0 bases from J, with 13 bases between. Germline V CDR1 and CDR2: SGHNT, YYREEE (reference sequence). The CDR3 protein is CASSLAGRGNSYEQYF. CDR3 DNA sequence: TGTGCCAGCAGCTTGGCCGGCAGGGGCAACTCCTACGAGCAGTACTTC.

The table lists this clonotype with many counts. The gene calls are TRBV5-1 and TRBJ2-2; the D is unclear. Germline CDR1 SGHRS, CDR2 YFSETQ. The CDR3 has 13 residues. V lost 0 bases, J lost 7 bases, and 7 bases lay in between. As DNA, the CDR3 is TGCGCCAGCAGCTTGGAGGTCATCGGGGAGCTGTTTTTT. Protein sequence: CASSLEVIGELFF.